This T cell receptor beta chain was retrieved from a study of blood T cell repertoires in COVID-19. In the study overall: Whether acute or convalescent, the COVID-19 samples came from the United States, Italy and Spain. The cDNA or gDNA used as material had been derived from T cells, B-cell-depleted T cells, or PBMCs.

Participants came from around 25 US areas, aged roughly 18 to 90 years. In assigning cohorts, the study relied on participant-reported clinical history. The ends were cut back, 1 base at V and 5 bases at J, with 14 bases in the middle. This CDR3 region has 15 residues. CDR1 is SGHDN and CDR2 is FVKESK in the germline V gene. Method: immunoSEQ multiplex PCR; TCRdb's copy keeps in-frame clones and lacks some. Seen here are fewer than 200,000 clones, approximately 78% observed once, and the top ten hold roughly a sixth. The chain couples TRBV14 to TRBJ1-1; D is uncertain. The sequencing sample was made of PBMCs or T cells enriched from blood (not recorded which). The clonotype originates from a woman in her 50s who had recovered from COVID-19. This chain's CDR3 is CASSQVIGRRTEAFF. The CDR3 region has the DNA TGTGCCAGCAGCCAAGTGATAGGGAGGCGGACTGAAGCTTTCTTT. Drawing the rest from reference TRBV14 and TRBJ1-1, the complete variable domain is EAGVTQFPSHSVIEKGQTVTLRCDPISGHDNLYWYRRVMGKEIKFLLHFVKESKQDESGMPNNRFLAERTGGTYSTLKVQPAELEDSGVYFCASSQVIGRRTEAFFGQGTRLTVV.